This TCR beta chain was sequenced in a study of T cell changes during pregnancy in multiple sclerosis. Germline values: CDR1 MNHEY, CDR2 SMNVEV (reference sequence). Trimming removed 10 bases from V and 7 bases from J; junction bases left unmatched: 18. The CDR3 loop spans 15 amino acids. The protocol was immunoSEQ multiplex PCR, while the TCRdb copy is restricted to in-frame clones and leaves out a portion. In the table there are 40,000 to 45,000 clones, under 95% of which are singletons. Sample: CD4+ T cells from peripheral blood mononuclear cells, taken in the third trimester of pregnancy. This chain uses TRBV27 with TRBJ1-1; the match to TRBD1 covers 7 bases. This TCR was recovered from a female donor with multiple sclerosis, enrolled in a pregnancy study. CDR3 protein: CATQYSYSGDSEAFF. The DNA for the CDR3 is TGTGCCACCCAATACAGTTATTCAGGGGACAGTGAAGCTTTCTTT.